This entry lists 25 T cell receptor beta chains sequenced from one sample in a study of control samples from healthy donors and cancer patients. Here immunoSEQ multiplex PCR was the method, and the copy in TCRdb shows in-frame clones only, minus some. This table holds 90,000 to 110,000 clones, around 89% found once. Input material: blood. The receptors come from a woman between 45 and 65 years old in good health.

The genes are TRBV19 and TRBJ2-7, with TRBD2 identical over 12 bases. The V gene's germline CDR1 is LNHDA and CDR2 SQIVND (reference sequence). The CDR3 covers 15 residues. With 5 bases clipped from V and 0 bases from J, the junction kept 2 bases outside the gene matches. This CDR3 reads CASSSTSGGSYEQYF. In DNA, the CDR3 is TGTGCCAGTAGTTCGACTAGCGGGGGCTCCTACGAGCAGTACTTC.

V is TRBV18 and J is TRBJ2-3, with a possible D match to TRBD1 (6 bases). From germline, CDR1 is KGHSH and CDR2 LQKENI. Trimming stripped 3 bases from V and 0 bases from J, with 16 bases between. The CDR3 sequence is 17 residues long. The CDR3 DNA reads TGTGCCAGCTCACCCCCGAACGGACAGCCAAGCACAGATACGCAGTATTTT. Translating it yields CASSPPNGQPSTDTQYF.

The chain links TRBV6-9 to TRBJ1-2, with a tentative D call TRBD1 (5 bases). The germline CDR1 and CDR2 sequences are MNHGY and SVAAGI. The CDR3 runs 15 residues. Trimming left V 0 bases short and J 8 bases short, with 16 bases between. The CDR3 reads CASSYSVGGEEGYTF. CDR3 DNA: TGTGCCAGCAGTTATTCGGTGGGAGGGGAAGAGGGCTACACCTTC.

The chain employs TRBV12-3 or TRBV12-4 and TRBJ1-3, with D unresolved. Trimming took 5 bases from V and 1 from J, leaving 6 bases between them. This CDR3 spans 13 amino acids. CDR3 loop: CASSALSGNTIYF. Here the CDR3 DNA reads TGTGCCAGCAGTGCCCTTTCTGGAAACACCATATATTTT.

CDR3 protein: CASSTEYRRANYGYTF. The CDR3 region has the DNA TGTGCCAGCAGCACAGAATACAGGAGAGCTAACTATGGCTACACCTTC. This chain connects TRBV11-2 to TRBJ1-2; D possibly corresponds to TRBD1 (5 bases). V lost 5 bases to trimming and J lost 0 bases, with 16 bases between them. Germline values: CDR1 SGHAT, CDR2 FQNNGV. CDR3 length equals 16 residues. Drawing the rest from reference TRBV11-2 and TRBJ1-2, the complete variable domain is EAGVAQSPRYKIIEKRQSVAFWCNPISGHATLYWYQQILGQGPKLLIQFQNNGVVDDSQLPKDRFSAERLKGVDSTLKIQPAKLEDSAVYLCASSTEYRRANYGYTFGSGTRLTVV.

The gene calls are TRBV9 and TRBJ2-4, with D maybe TRBD2 (6 bases). The CDR3 has 16 residues. The V gene's germline CDR1 is SGDLS and CDR2 YYNGEE. The germline V and J ends were trimmed by 4 bases and 9 bases, with 23 bases remaining between them. The CDR3 nucleotides are TGTGCCAGCAGCCCGACTAACGGAGGGGTTTTGGCCATTCAGTACTTC. Protein: CASSPTNGGVLAIQYF.

The rearrangement joins TRBV12-3 or TRBV12-4 to TRBJ1-2, with D unresolved. Trimming took 6 bases from V and 4 from J, leaving 9 bases between them. This CDR3 comprises 12 residues. The CDR3 nucleotides are TGTGCCAGCAGCCGATTCTCCTATGGCTACACCTTC. Amino acid sequence: CASSRFSYGYTF.

The chain carries TRBV3-1 (or the pseudogene TRBV3-2) and TRBJ1-1, with 7 nucleotides matching TRBD1. V shed 4 bases, J shed 0 bases, and the junction held 17 bases outside the gene matches. Germline values: CDR1 LGHDT, CDR2 YNNKEL (reference sequence). This CDR3 is built from 19 residues. CDR3 nucleotide sequence: TGTGCCAGCAGCCGCTGGGGCGGAGGGGGCAGGTCCATGAACACTGAAGCTTTCTTT. Residues: CASSRWGGGGRSMNTEAFF.

This chain joins TRBV7-9 and TRBJ2-3; TRBD2 matches at 9 bases. This CDR3 has 14 residues. Losses at the gene ends were 3 bases for V and 7 bases for J; bases not matched to a gene: 5. Germline CDR1 and CDR2: SEHNR and FQNEAQ (reference sequence). The CDR3 reads CASSFSGGSNTQYF. CDR3 sequence (DNA): TGTGCCAGCAGCTTTAGCGGGGGCAGTAATACGCAGTATTTT.

The chain joins TRBV20-1 to TRBJ2-5; D might be TRBD2 (7 bases). The germline V gene has CDR1 DFQATT and CDR2 SNEGSKA (reference sequence). The V end lost 3 bases, the J end lost 1 base, and 18 bases lay between the germline ends. The CDR3 covers 16 residues. CDR3 in amino acids: CSASALGGAAQETQYF. DNA of the CDR3: TGCAGTGCTAGTGCCCTGGGGGGGGCGGCCCAAGAGACCCAGTACTTC.

This clone was seen a single time. The chain recombines TRBV7-8 with TRBJ2-3; D is unclear. CDR3 length equals 11 residues. Germline lookup yields CDR1 SGHVS and CDR2 FQNEAQ. The V end was cut by 3 bases, the J end by 11 bases, with 9 bases between. The CDR3 spells CASSFGVGQYF. Here the CDR3 DNA reads TGTGCCAGCAGCTTTGGGGTCGGGCAGTATTTT.

CDR3 in DNA: TGTGCCAGCAGCTTAGGTCCCGGCGATGAGCAGTTCTTC. It specifies CASSLGPGDEQFF. This chain connects TRBV11-2 to TRBJ2-1; D remains unclear. Per the germline V gene, CDR1 is SGHAT and CDR2 is FQNNGV. The V gene lost 1 base and the J gene lost 8 bases, with 9 bases spanning the gap. The CDR3 runs 13 residues.

The chain employs TRBV23-1 and TRBJ2-7; D not resolved. TRBV23-1 is identified as an open reading frame with a role that is uncertain. The CDR3 has 17 residues. V lost 2 bases, J lost 3 bases, and 20 bases lay in between. The chain's CDR3 is CASSQPDQPITGYEQYV. The CDR3, as DNA: TGCGCCAGCAGTCAACCAGACCAACCCATCACTGGCTACGAGCAGTACGTC.

This chain joins TRBV10-1 and TRBJ1-4; perhaps TRBD1 as D (6 bases). Per the germline V gene, CDR1 is WNHNN and CDR2 is SYGVQD (reference sequence). This CDR3 is built from 14 residues. Deletions cut 5 bases from V and 8 bases from J, with 15 bases between. The CDR3 protein is CASSNGQLAEKLFF. DNA for the CDR3: TGCGCCAGCAGTAACGGACAGCTAGCAGAAAAACTGTTTTTT.

The rearrangement uses TRBV7-9 and TRBJ1-2; D remains unclear. CDR1 and CDR2 from the germline V gene are SEHNR and FQNEAQ (reference sequence). V was shortened by 5 bases and J by 6 bases, with 19 bases between the two germline ends. This CDR3 is 15 amino acids long. CDR3 in DNA: TGTGCCAGCAGCCCTGCTAGGCTCGTCGGAAATGGCTACACCTTC. This gives the protein CASSPARLVGNGYTF.

The rearrangement joins TRBV3-1 (or the pseudogene TRBV3-2) to TRBJ1-1; D ambiguous. The ends were cut back, 5 bases at V and 2 bases at J, with 12 bases in the middle. Germline V lookup: CDR1 LGHDT, CDR2 YNNKEL (reference sequence). The CDR3 consists of 14 residues. CDR3 in DNA: TGTGCCAGCAGCTCCCTCGACTCTAACACTGAAGCTTTCTTT. Protein product: CASSSLDSNTEAFF.

The genes are TRBV7-8 and TRBJ1-5, with 7 positions matching TRBD1. The CDR3 has 15 residues. Germline values: CDR1 SGHVS, CDR2 FQNEAQ. The trim removed 5 bases at V and 0 bases at J, leaving 4 bases unmatched. The CDR3 DNA follows: TGTGCCAGCAGCCGGGACAGACATAGCAATCAGCCCCAGCATTTT. Translating it yields CASSRDRHSNQPQHF.

The J gene is TRBJ2-3, the V gene TRBV11-2, with TRBD1 identical over 8 bases. There are 13 residues in the CDR3. CDR1 and CDR2 (germline): SGHAT, FQNNGV. Germline trimming cut 5 bases from V and 6 bases from J; bases unmatched to any gene: 4. The CDR3 here is CASSLDRADTQYF. In DNA, the CDR3 is TGTGCCAGCAGCCTGGACAGGGCGGATACGCAGTATTTT.

V and J are TRBV6-5 and TRBJ2-3; TRBD2 matches 9 bases. CDR1 MNHEY and CDR2 SVGAGI come from the germline V gene. With 6 bases clipped from V and 3 bases from J, the junction kept 4 bases outside the gene matches. This CDR3 spans 14 amino acids. CDR3 sequence: CASRTSGRTDTQYF. For the CDR3, the DNA is TGTGCCAGCAGGACTAGCGGTCGGACAGATACGCAGTATTTT.

V gene TRBV7-8 combines with J gene TRBJ1-5; D perhaps matches TRBD1 (6 bases). The germline V gene encodes CDR1 SGHVS and CDR2 FQNEAQ. The CDR3 spans 15 residues. With 1 base removed from V and 3 bases from J, the gap between germline ends came to 10 bases. CDR3 sequence reads: CASSLGTGYNQPQHF. The CDR3 coding sequence is TGTGCCAGCAGCTTAGGTACAGGGTACAATCAGCCCCAGCATTTT.

The chain carries TRBV30 and TRBJ1-4, with TRBD1 as a possible D gene (5 bases). This CDR3 comprises 13 residues. The germline V and J ends were trimmed by 5 bases and 8 bases, with 15 bases remaining between them. Germline values: CDR1 GTSNPN, CDR2 SVGIG (reference sequence). Here the CDR3 DNA reads TGTGCCTGGTCGACCCAACGGGGGGAAAAACTGTTTTTT. The encoded protein is CAWSTQRGEKLFF.

The chain employs TRBV14 and TRBJ2-1, with D possibly matching TRBD2 (6 bases). Trimming pared 3 bases from V and 2 bases from J, leaving 14 bases between. There are 16 residues in the CDR3. Germline assignment: CDR1 SGHDN and CDR2 FVKESK. The CDR3 here is CASSQAPRGPYNEQFF. Here the CDR3 DNA reads TGTGCCAGCAGCCAGGCACCGCGGGGCCCCTACAATGAGCAGTTCTTC.

As regards this clone: A read error may produce the germline difference seen at one junction end. This rearrangement joins TRBV9 to TRBJ2-1, with D perhaps TRBD2 (7 bases). Germline lookup yields CDR1 SGDLS and CDR2 YYNGEE. CDR3 size: 20 residues. In nucleotides, the CDR3 is TGCGCCAGCAGCGTAGAGGCCGGGGGGAGGGGGACTCCAGTTTACAATGAGCAGTTCTTC. This translates into CASSVEAGGRGTPVYNEQFF.

The chain employs TRBV9 and TRBJ1-4; D not resolved. This CDR3 comprises 16 residues. The germline V gene has CDR1 SGDLS and CDR2 YYNGEE. Trimming cost V 0 bases and J 7 bases, with 16 bases left between them. The CDR3 DNA reads TGTGCCAGCAGCGTAGGATCTTGGAGGGTTGGTGAAAAACTGTTTTTT. It is translated as CASSVGSWRVGEKLFF.

The rearrangement joins TRBV30 to TRBJ1-1; D is undetermined. The CDR3 spans 12 residues. Germline V lookup: CDR1 GTSNPN, CDR2 SVGIG (reference sequence). V dropped 4 bases and J dropped 5 bases, with 11 bases sitting between them. The CDR3 DNA is TGTGCCTGGATTGCGGTTGGGACTGAAGCTTTCTTT. Protein sequence: CAWIAVGTEAFF.